This note documents a single T cell receptor (beta chain) sequence. This sample also contains other DNA sequences that code for the same CDR3. Trimming cost V 0 bases and J 6 bases, with 9 bases left between them. CDR3 length: 13 residues. Germline CDR1 reads SEHNR; CDR2 reads FQNEAQ (reference sequence). The protocol was immunoSEQ multiplex PCR, while the TCRdb copy is restricted to in-frame clones and leaves out a portion. The data show 950,000 to 1,100,000 clones, approximately 78% seen once. These data belong to a study of shared clonotypes between healthy human individuals. The receptor comes from a man between 18 and 29 years old in good health. Some clones in this sample may be carry-over from other donors' samples. The V gene is TRBV7-9, the J gene TRBJ2-7; weak D call: TRBD2 (6 bases). The specimen sequenced was memory CD4+ T cells from PBMCs. Subset: CD45RA-negative fraction. The CDR3 DNA sequence: TGTGCCAGCAGCTTAGCGGGAGGAGGCGAGCAGTACTTC. Translating gives CASSLAGGGEQYF.